What follows is one T cell receptor (beta chain) and its context. This sample is drawn from a study of control samples from healthy donors and cancer patients. Sequenced by immunoSEQ multiplex PCR; TCRdb stores in-frame clones only, minus some. The sample records some 89,000 clones, more than 70% being singletons. Germline V gene sequence: CDR1 WNHNN, CDR2 SYGVQD (reference sequence). The ends were cut back, 6 bases at V and 0 bases at J, with 18 bases in the middle. The length of the CDR3 is 16 residues. The source material was blood. The source is a woman between 40 and 55 years old in good health. The chain has TRBV10-1 and TRBJ2-7; TRBD2 is a possible D gene (5 bases). CDR3 coding DNA: TGCGCCAGCAGACCCTGCGAGGAGGAGTACTCCTACGAGCAGTACTTC. Translating gives CASRPCEEEYSYEQYF.